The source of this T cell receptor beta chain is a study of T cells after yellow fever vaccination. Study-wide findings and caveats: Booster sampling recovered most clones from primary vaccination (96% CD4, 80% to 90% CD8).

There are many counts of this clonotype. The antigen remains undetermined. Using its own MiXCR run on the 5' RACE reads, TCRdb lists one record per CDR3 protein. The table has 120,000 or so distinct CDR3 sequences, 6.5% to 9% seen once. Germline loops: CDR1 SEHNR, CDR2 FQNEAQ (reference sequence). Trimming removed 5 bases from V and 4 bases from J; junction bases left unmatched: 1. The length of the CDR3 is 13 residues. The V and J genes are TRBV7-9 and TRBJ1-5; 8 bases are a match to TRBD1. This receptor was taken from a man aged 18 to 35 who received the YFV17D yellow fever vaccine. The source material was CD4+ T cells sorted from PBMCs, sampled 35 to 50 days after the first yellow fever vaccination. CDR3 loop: CASSRQGNQPQHF. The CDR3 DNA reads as TGTGCCAGCAGCCGACAGGGGAATCAGCCCCAGCATTTT.